This TCR beta chain was obtained from a study of monozygotic twins with inflammatory bowel disease (dated by TCRdb to the late 2010s). For the study in its entirety: The complete study included around 30 monozygotic twin pairs: 19 IBD-discordant Danish pairs and nine German pairs, of which four were IBD-concordant and five were IBD-discordant. Disease-associated traits were sought mainly through comparisons between IBD patients and their genetically identical healthy co-twins within discordant pairs. Each individual had, on average, about 151 000 unique TCRalpha sequences and 181 000 unique TCRbeta sequences available for analysis.

The CDR3 covers 15 residues, taking in both the cysteine and the phenylalanine. Only the protein is on record. CDR1 and CDR2 were assigned from the germline V gene as SGHRS and YFSETQ. On this clonotype itself: Its binding antigen is unknown.

The receptor library was made with 5' RACE. For each TCR library, 3,000 to 4,000 ng of total RNA was used. For each sample, cDNA synthesis with SMARTScribe reverse transcriptase was split into eight separate reactions. During cDNA synthesis, unique molecular identifiers containing a 6-nucleotide sample barcode were introduced by template switching. Amplification of TCRalpha and TCRbeta cDNA involved two nested PCRs of approximately 16 and 10 cycles, and each PCR was followed by bead purification. Before amplification, cDNA was treated with uracil DNA-glycosylase and purified using the QIAquick PCR purification kit. The second PCR added Illumina TruSeq-compatible adapters along with sample-specific barcodes. TapeStation and Qubit were used to check library quality and concentration, and approximately 5 ng of each library went into the pool. Sequencing of pooled libraries was carried out on an Illumina HiSeq2500 single-index Rapid Run using 2 x 100 bp reads and custom sequencing primers. From the authors' description of their analysis: UMI-based consensus assembly with MiGEC version 1.2.6 was used to correct PCR and sequencing errors. MiXCR version 2.1.1 was used for V(D)J alignment, clonotype assembly and CDR3 extraction. Normalisation of gene usage, clonotype sharing and MAIT/NKT TCR abundance was achieved by analysing the top 1000, 10 000 and 20 000 clonotypes per sample. Diversity was computed as the inverse Simpson index with the vegan R package after downsampling to 27 000 UMIs. Statistical testing used paired Mann-Whitney U tests on the discordant twin pairs and applied Benjamini-Hochberg correction for multiple testing. TCRdb reprocessed the reads, and each CDR3 protein sequence is entered once, without DNA. The authors' filters were not applied to this entry. The sample's records list under 150,000 distinct CDR3 sequences. Clones ranked in the top ten supply 2% to 3% of the sample.

An approximately 2.3 ml peripheral blood sample was drawn into PAXgene tubes per donor and stored at -80°C. Without T cell sorting, total RNA was isolated from whole blood using the PAXgene blood miRNA kit on an automated QIAcube. Peripheral blood from monozygotic twin pairs, either concordant or discordant for inflammatory bowel disease, underwent deep TCRalpha and TCRbeta repertoire profiling that used unique molecular barcoding. For every twin pair, smoking habits were documented, and each individual was categorised as a current, former or never smoker. Here is what the overall study found, with its caveats: Because patients were on differing immunosuppressive treatments, the repertoires may have picked up extra background noise and inter-individual variability. Measured by the inverse Simpson index, TCRbeta repertoire diversity was lower in IBD patients than in their healthy co-twins. The results gave no support for a single strong signal or clonotype linked to IBD. Fewer clonotypes were shared with other individuals by IBD patients than by healthy twins, most markedly in patients showing signs of disease activity. Repertoire similarity did not differ between concordant and discordant twins, which could be due to limited statistical power. Different T cell subtypes could not be distinguished in the analysis.

This receptor chain uses TRBV5-1 and TRBJ1-4; without DNA, the TCRdb call of TRBD1 cannot be checked. The clonotype originates from a human donor with ulcerative colitis or Crohn's disease, or a healthy co-twin of an affected twin (not recorded which). The sequenced sample was blood. The CDR3 reads as follows: CASSLPDSKNEKLFF.